This T cell receptor (beta chain) appears in the sequencing data of a study of regulatory T cells in long-lasting Graves disease (dated by TCRdb to the early 2020s). Regarding the research as a whole: Patients with newly diagnosed Graves' disease had been on antithyroid drugs for under 3 months. This study used TCR sequencing and RNA sequencing of peripheral blood to compare persistent Graves' disease patients against newly diagnosed Graves' disease patients. The study was conducted in China and was registered as a clinical trial. TCR sequencing covered some 13 persistent and approximately 20 newly diagnosed Graves' disease patients, 33 samples in total.

Relative to germline, V is missing 5 bases and J is missing 2 bases, with 8 bases of the junction outside any gene match. The CDR3 starts with the cysteine, ends with the phenylalanine, and has 16 residues. The retained sequence is limited to the CDR3, 48 bases, with the frame set at the first base. CDR1 and CDR2, per the germline V gene, are SGHVS and FQNEAQ. The investigation overall reported the following: Patients with persistent disease shared more public clonotypes (under 3,000) than newly diagnosed patients did (about 970). Lower TCR Shannon entropy and fewer highly expanded clones were observed in persistent Graves' disease patients than in newly diagnosed patients, which suggested clonal expansion. Preferential use of TRBV28, TRBJ1-2 and TRBJ2-5 was observed in persistent disease, whereas TRBV20-1 and TRBJ2-1 were favored in newly diagnosed disease. Only the TCR beta chain was sequenced and analyzed. The authors noted that the small sample size was a limitation that may lower accuracy. Because the primary lesion, thyroid tissue, could not be accessed, the study looked at peripheral blood alone.

As concerns this clonotype: Its antigen remains unidentified. There are no base qualities to consult, and no much larger clone falls within one base.

The library came from multiplex PCR. Sequencing was carried out with an Illumina HiSeq 4000. iRepertoire HTBI primers and Arm-PCR amplification of CDR3 regions were used to construct TCR beta libraries. Before sequencing, the PCR products underwent gel purification. The paper's data handling went like this. Gene usage analysis of CDR3 amino acid clonotypes used the approximately 62 TRBV and some 13 TRBJ segments found across samples. COPE and FqMerger were used to merge the filtered high-quality paired reads into contigs. BLAST was used to align contigs to the IMGT TRBV, TRBD and TRBJ reference genes, and CDR3 was defined following IMGT. Highly expanded clones were defined as clonotypes with a frequency above 0.1%. Repertoire diversity was measured by Shannon entropy, and V-J evenness by the Gini coefficient. Public clonotypes were defined as clonotypes shared by more than one individual. TCRdb trimmed the raw reads at Q25, called clones with MiXCR and kept productive beta chains. Every distinct CDR3 protein forms one entry, paired with its most common genes and DNA. V and J calls and clone size were set by TCRdb, not the authors. This sample has approximately 440,000 distinct CDR3 sequences in its table, and 15% to 20% of those were observed once. The ten top clones hold 9% to 15% of the sample.

What the time point label conveys for this sample: newly diagnosed GD, antithyroid drugs for less than 3 months. For both TCR sequencing and RNA sequencing, RNA was extracted from PBMCs using TRIzol. The diagnosis of Graves' disease followed American Thyroid Association guidelines. Patients were recruited from an endocrinology department in Xi'an, China. From each patient, 7.5 to 10 milliliters of peripheral blood was collected into an EDTA anticoagulant tube. Ficoll Paque Plus density gradient separation was used to isolate PBMCs, and no further T cell sorting was performed. An Agilent 2100 Bioanalyzer and agarose gel were used to check RNA quality, and a NanoDrop 2000 was used to measure RNA concentration. Separately, the same data were catalogued under a study of T cells in Graves' hyperthyroidism and ophthalmopathy. As the second publication notes: Stable Graves' hyperthyroidism was defined as no progression to ophthalmopathy during 18 months of follow-up. Hyperthyroidism patients were aged 18 to 65 years and newly diagnosed, with disease duration of less than 2 months. Exclusion was applied to patients with uncontrolled infections, other autoimmune diseases, pregnancy or lactation. Diagnoses relied on clinical symptoms, serum thyroxine and TRAb, thyroid ultrasound and orbital computed tomography. A first-round RT-PCR of the TCR CDR3 used the HTBI primer set with the Qiagen OneStep RT-PCR kit. Most expanded thyroid clonotypes (frequency above 0.001) were also found in blood, which suggests that blood repertoires may mirror thyroid immune responses. Ophthalmopathy was separated from stable hyperthyroidism by a 13 V-J signature model, with 85% to 90% sensitivity and 81% to 82% specificity obtained in cross-validation and 80%/75% obtained in testing. In validation, the model predicted progression to ophthalmopathy a median of roughly six months before onset, with around 70% sensitivity and about 72% specificity. To identify TCR V-J signatures that set the groups apart, the researchers used a discovery cohort of about a hundred patients, made up of 40 to 45 with Graves' ophthalmopathy and some 56 with stable Graves' hyperthyroidism. Prospective prediction of ophthalmopathy was tested in an independent validation cohort consisting of roughly 19 hyperthyroidism patients and some 16 patients who later progressed to ophthalmopathy. The approximately 98 discovery patients were randomly divided into training and test sets at a 7:3 ratio. The study also compared thyroid tissue and blood T-cell repertoires from over 5 Graves' hyperthyroidism patients. Once sampling was done, hyperthyroidism patients were given methimazole at a starting dose of 30 mg daily, whereas ophthalmopathy patients were given high-dose intravenous methylprednisolone. Libraries were constructed in a second round of multiplex PCR, after which size selection and purification were performed. The libraries were sequenced on an Illumina HiSeq2000 using paired-end 100 bp reads. SOAPnuke was used to process the raw data, throwing out any read that contained adapters or uncalled bases, had a mean Phred below 15, or lacked an exact constant-primer or identifier match. High-quality paired reads were merged with COPE v1.2.5, and unique nucleotide sequences were defined as clonotypes. Clonotypes were aligned to IMGT TRBV, TRBD and TRBJ reference segments using MiTCR v1.1. The analysis was restricted to V-J combinations with a frequency above 0.0001, which together covered around 99% of the repertoires. The TCS score was defined as F50 (clonal expansion) divided by E x V (chaos), with BLOSUM62-based TCRdist calculated between CDR3 peptides within each V-J. Welch's t-statistics and random forest reduced some 510 V-J features to 13, which were used in a naive Bayes classifier (R e1071). Sample size was not statistically predetermined, and blinding of investigators to group allocation was not performed. According to the paper, TCR Vbeta CDR3 sequencing was carried out on approximately 140 peripheral blood samples, which came from 40 to 45 ophthalmopathy, under 85 hyperthyroidism and roughly 17 progressor patients.

Sequencing was performed on peripheral blood mononuclear cells (PBMCs), taken at new diagnosis, from a patient treated with antithyroid drugs. The sequence came from a man in his forties with Graves disease. Donor details come from another sample of the same person, matched by shared clones. The rearrangement combines TRBV7-8 with TRBJ2-7, with 11 middle bases fitting TRBD2. DNA sequence: TGTGCCAGCAGCCCGCACGGACTAGCGGGTACCTACGAGCAGTACTTC. This gives the protein CASSPHGLAGTYEQYF.